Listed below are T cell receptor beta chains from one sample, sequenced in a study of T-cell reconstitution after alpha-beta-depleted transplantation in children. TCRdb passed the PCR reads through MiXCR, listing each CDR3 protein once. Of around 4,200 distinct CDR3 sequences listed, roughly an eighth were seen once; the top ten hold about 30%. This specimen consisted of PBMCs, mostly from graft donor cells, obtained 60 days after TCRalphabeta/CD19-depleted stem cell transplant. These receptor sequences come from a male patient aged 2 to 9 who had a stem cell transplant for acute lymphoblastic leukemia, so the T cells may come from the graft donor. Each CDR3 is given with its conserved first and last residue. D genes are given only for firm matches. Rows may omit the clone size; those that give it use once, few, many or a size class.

cdr3_aa: CASSSELASETQYF
cdr3_nt: TGTGCCAGCAGCTCCGAACTAGCGAGCGAGACCCAGTACTTC
v_call: TRBV11-2
d_call: TRBD2
clone_size: medium-sized
j_call: TRBJ2-5

cdr3_aa: CAMGFERNTEAFF
cdr3_nt: TGTGCCATGGGCTTCGAGCGAAACACTGAAGCTTTCTTT
v_call: TRBV4-2
d_call: NA
clone_size: NA
j_call: TRBJ1-1

cdr3_aa: CARGPGISGAGLITDTQYF
cdr3_nt: TGTGCCAGGGGCCCCGGGATTAGCGGGGCAGGATTAATCACAGATACGCAGTATTTT
v_call: TRBV5-2
d_call: NA
clone_size: few
j_call: TRBJ2-3

cdr3_aa: CASRFGGPDEKLFF
cdr3_nt: TGTGCCAGCAGATTCGGGGGACCAGATGAAAAACTGTTTTTT
v_call: TRBV5-6
d_call: NA
clone_size: medium-sized
j_call: TRBJ1-4

cdr3_aa: CASSIVLAGGPDQETQYF
cdr3_nt: TGTGCCAGTAGTATTGTTCTAGCGGGAGGGCCGGACCAAGAGACCCAGTACTTC
v_call: TRBV19
d_call: TRBD2
clone_size: many
j_call: TRBJ2-5

cdr3_aa: CASSLEPTAYQETQYF
cdr3_nt: TGTGCCAGCAGCTTGGAACCGACAGCGTACCAAGAGACCCAGTACTTC
v_call: TRBV5-4
d_call: NA
clone_size: NA
j_call: TRBJ2-5

cdr3_aa: CASSRRTGLGGETQYF
cdr3_nt: TGTGCCAGCAGCCGTAGGACAGGGTTGGGGGGAGAGACCCAGTACTTC
v_call: TRBV7-9
d_call: TRBD1
clone_size: many
j_call: TRBJ2-5

cdr3_aa: CSASRFSNEQYF
cdr3_nt: TGCAGTGCTAGTCGTTTCTCAAACGAGCAGTACTTC
v_call: TRBV20-1
d_call: NA
clone_size: NA
j_call: TRBJ2-7

cdr3_aa: CASRGQSNQPQHF
cdr3_nt: TGTGCCAGCAGGGGACAGAGCAATCAGCCCCAGCATTTT
v_call: TRBV6-5
d_call: TRBD1
clone_size: many
j_call: TRBJ1-5

cdr3_aa: CSASLGTADFVQYF
cdr3_nt: TGCAGCGCAAGCTTGGGGACAGCGGACTTTGTTCAGTACTTC
v_call: TRBV29-1
d_call: TRBD1
clone_size: many
j_call: TRBJ2-4

cdr3_aa: CASSLPAGGRETQYF
cdr3_nt: TGTGCCAGCAGCTTACCGGCGGGGGGGAGAGAGACCCAGTACTTC
v_call: TRBV7-6
d_call: TRBD2
clone_size: many
j_call: TRBJ2-5

cdr3_aa: CATSDSTFITSGGAYNEQFF
cdr3_nt: TGTGCCACCAGTGATTCGACGTTTATAACTAGCGGGGGGGCCTACAATGAGCAGTTCTTC
v_call: TRBV24-1
d_call: TRBD2
clone_size: many
j_call: TRBJ2-1

cdr3_aa: CASSHPDGYEQFF
cdr3_nt: TGTGCCAGCAGCCATCCCGATGGGTATGAGCAGTTCTTC
v_call: TRBV4-2
d_call: NA
clone_size: many
j_call: TRBJ2-1

cdr3_aa: CASRGHMNTEAFF
cdr3_nt: TGTGCCTCCCGGGGGCATATGAACACTGAAGCTTTCTTT
v_call: TRBV7-9
d_call: NA
clone_size: medium-sized
j_call: TRBJ1-1

cdr3_aa: CASSPFQGMHEQYF
cdr3_nt: TGTGCCAGCTCACCGTTCCAGGGGATGCACGAGCAGTACTTC
v_call: TRBV18
d_call: NA
clone_size: many
j_call: TRBJ2-7

cdr3_aa: CASSVTPSGTDTQYF
cdr3_nt: TGTGCCAGCAGCGTAACCCCCTCGGGCACAGATACGCAGTATTTT
v_call: TRBV9
d_call: NA
clone_size: medium-sized
j_call: TRBJ2-3

cdr3_aa: CASSLGRPYEQYF
cdr3_nt: TGTGCCAGCAGCTTAGGTCGCCCCTACGAGCAGTACTTC
v_call: TRBV7-9
d_call: NA
clone_size: many
j_call: TRBJ2-7

cdr3_aa: CASSPGLADEQFF
cdr3_nt: TGTGCCAGCAGCCCGGGACTAGCGGATGAGCAGTTCTTC
v_call: TRBV3-1
d_call: TRBD2
clone_size: many
j_call: TRBJ2-1

cdr3_aa: CASSYRGYYGYTF
cdr3_nt: TGTGCCAGCAGCTACAGGGGTTACTATGGCTACACCTTC
v_call: TRBV7-9
d_call: TRBD1
clone_size: many
j_call: TRBJ1-2

cdr3_aa: CASSYIGGQLNEKLFF
cdr3_nt: TGTGCCAGCAGCTACATAGGAGGGCAGCTTAATGAAAAACTGTTTTTT
v_call: TRBV5-6
d_call: NA
clone_size: large
j_call: TRBJ1-4

cdr3_aa: CASSIAGTGMTEAFF
cdr3_nt: TGTGCCAGTAGTATAGCGGGGACAGGGATGACTGAAGCTTTCTTT
v_call: TRBV19
d_call: TRBD1
clone_size: NA
j_call: TRBJ1-1

cdr3_aa: CAFSRGTSSGSSYNEQFF
cdr3_nt: TGTGCCTTCTCCAGAGGCACATCTAGCGGGAGCTCCTACAATGAGCAGTTCTTC
v_call: TRBV2
d_call: TRBD2
clone_size: few
j_call: TRBJ2-1